This T cell receptor (beta chain) was retrieved from a study of CD4 T cells in relation to SARS-CoV-2 and coronaviruses. Study at large: ViraFEST: approximately nine-day antigen culture of PBMCs, then TCR beta CDR3 sequencing. The HLA restriction of the shared crossreactive spike epitopes was mapped. Study findings and constraints: In roughly 60% of donors, memory CD4+ clonotypes crossrecognized SARS-CoV-2 and at least one common cold coronavirus spike. This crossreactivity analysis covered spike protein alone, no other viral proteins.

Worth noting for this clone: What it binds is not known.

The germline V gene encodes CDR1 SGDLS and CDR2 YYNGEE. The V gene lost 1 base and the J gene lost 4 bases, with 5 bases spanning the gap. The CDR3 runs 12 residues. Only in-frame clones appear in the TCRdb table, and some are missing; sequencing was by immunoSEQ multiplex PCR. Of 35,000 to 45,000 clones in the sample, around 82% were seen once. This chain uses TRBV9 with TRBJ1-2, with D possibly TRBD1 on 5 matching bases. The material sequenced was naive CD4+ T cells from PBMCs, cultured in vitro. Noted subset: naive CD4+ T cells isolated by negative enrichment. This clonotype was obtained from an adult with COVID-19. The CDR3 loop reads CASSVQGYGYTF. CDR3 nucleotides: TGTGCCAGCAGCGTACAGGGCTATGGCTACACCTTC.